This T cell receptor (beta chain) was identified in a study of blood T cell repertoires in COVID-19. Study context: There were acute and convalescent COVID-19 samples, and they came from the United States, Italy and Spain. The analysed material was cDNA or gDNA that came from T cells, B-cell-depleted T cells, or PBMCs.

CDR3 size: 15 residues. The V gene end was trimmed by 4 bases and the J gene end by 6 bases; junction bases not matched to a gene: 8. Germline loops: CDR1 LGHNA, CDR2 YNFKEQ. Original methodology: Amplification of reference gene primers was used by the study to estimate nucleated cell counts. Sequencing was performed with immunoSEQ multiplex PCR; in TCRdb, only in-frame clones are kept and a portion is missing. The DNA gave D and trimming, while V, J and clone size come from that table. Here the sample spans 410,000 or so clones, 70% to 90% being singletons. This chain uses TRBV4-2 with TRBJ2-1; TRBD2 matches 8 bases. The sequence was collected from a woman aged 25 to 45 with active or convalescent COVID-19. Sequenced input: peripheral blood. This chain's CDR3 is CASSPAGDELNEQFF. The CDR3, as DNA: TGTGCCAGCAGCCCAGCGGGGGACGAACTCAATGAGCAGTTCTTC.